These 26 T cell receptor beta chains came from one sample sequenced in a study of cytomegalovirus exposure and HLA in healthy donors. Clones were read by immunoSEQ multiplex PCR, and TCRdb kept only the in-frame ones, dropping some. Of about 56,000 clones listed, nearly 90% are singletons. The sample comprised PBMCs. The source of these receptors is a woman between 18 and 29 years old in good health and CMV-seronegative.

The gene calls are TRBV2 and TRBJ2-2, with 8 positions matching TRBD1. Germline V CDR1 and CDR2: SNHLY, FYNNEI. CDR3 length: 14 residues. Trimming at V came to 7 bases and at J to 4 bases, leaving 5 bases not matched to a gene. This chain's CDR3 is CASTEGQVTGELFF. In nucleotides, the CDR3 is TGTGCCAGCACGGAGGGACAGGTCACCGGGGAGCTGTTTTTT. The whole variable domain, remainder taken from reference TRBV2 and TRBJ2-2, is EPEVTQTPSHQVTQMGQEVILRCVPISNHLYFYWYRQILGQKVEFLVSFYNNEISEKSEIFDDQFSVERPDGSNFTLKIRSTKLEDSAMYFCASTEGQVTGELFFGEGSRLTVL.

This clone showed up just once. The chain couples TRBV19 to TRBJ2-2; D is ambiguous. CDR3 size: 11 residues. The germline V and J ends were trimmed by 3 bases and 14 bases, with 10 bases remaining between them. Germline CDR1 and CDR2: LNHDA and SQIVND (reference sequence). The DNA for the CDR3 is TGTGCCAGTAGTATGTTAAACTCACTGTTTTTT. Translating gives CASSMLNSLFF.

The chain carries TRBV2 and TRBJ1-5; TRBD1 matches 8 bases. Per the germline V gene, CDR1 is SNHLY and CDR2 is FYNNEI. This CDR3 comprises 14 residues. The V segment lost 8 bases and the J segment 2 bases; nucleotides outside the gene matches: 5. Here the CDR3 reads CASVGQGRNQPQHF. CDR3 bases: TGTGCCAGCGTTGGACAGGGACGCAATCAGCCCCAGCATTTT. Full variable domain (remainder filled in from reference TRBV2 and TRBJ1-5): EPEVTQTPSHQVTQMGQEVILRCVPISNHLYFYWYRQILGQKVEFLVSFYNNEISEKSEIFDDQFSVERPDGSNFTLKIRSTKLEDSAMYFCASVGQGRNQPQHFGDGTRLSIL.

The rearrangement joins TRBV6-1 to TRBJ1-2, with D tentatively TRBD1 (6 bases). Trimming removed 7 bases at V and 1 base at J, with 13 bases between. This CDR3 has 14 residues. CDR1 is MNHNS and CDR2 is SASEGT in the germline V gene. DNA for the CDR3: TGTGCCAGCAAGGTCGGACAGATTAACTATGGCTACACCTTC. It yields the protein CASKVGQINYGYTF.

The CDR3 spells CASSLVVGGGVNTEAFF. CDR3 coding DNA: TGCGCCAGCAGCTTGGTCGTGGGGGGGGGAGTGAACACTGAAGCTTTCTTT. The V call is TRBV5-1, the J call TRBJ1-1, with D perhaps matching TRBD1 (5 bases). V was clipped by 0 bases and J by 0 bases, with 15 bases between them. The length of the CDR3 is 17 residues. CDR1 and CDR2 from the germline V gene are SGHRS and YFSETQ.

The chain carries TRBV7-6 and TRBJ1-6, with unresolved D. Trimming removed 4 bases at V and 6 bases at J, with 10 bases between. The CDR3 consists of 14 residues. Germline V gene data show CDR1 as SGHVS and CDR2 as FNYEAQ. This chain's CDR3 is CASSSDKSNSPLHF. CDR3 coding DNA: TGTGCCAGCAGCTCCGACAAGAGTAATTCACCCCTCCACTTT.

The rearrangement uses TRBV2 and TRBJ1-5; perhaps TRBD1 as D (5 bases). V shed 7 bases and J shed 0 bases, with 10 bases lying between them. Germline V gene lookup returns CDR1 SNHLY and CDR2 FYNNEI. CDR3 size: 14 residues. The CDR3 region has the DNA TGTGCCAGCACCAGGGATTATAGCAATCAGCCCCAGCATTTT. Translated, it gives CASTRDYSNQPQHF.

This chain connects TRBV7-2 to TRBJ2-3; D is unresolved. V shed 1 base and J shed 0 bases, with 11 bases lying between them. Looked up from germline, CDR1 is SGHTA and CDR2 is FQGNSA. This CDR3 spans 16 amino acids. This CDR3 reads CASSLGFDTSTDTQYF. CDR3 DNA: TGTGCCAGCAGCTTAGGTTTCGACACTAGCACAGATACGCAGTATTTT.

The chain employs TRBV6-6 and TRBJ1-1; a weak D match, TRBD1 (6 bases). The CDR3 runs 11 residues. CDR1 MNHNY and CDR2 SVGAGI come from the germline V gene (reference sequence). Trimming removed 5 bases from V and 7 bases from J, with 8 bases in between. In nucleotides, the CDR3 is TGTGCCAGCAGTAAACAGGGTGAAGCTTTCTTT. It yields the protein CASSKQGEAFF.

Only one count was recorded for this clone. The chain couples TRBV9 to TRBJ1-1; 7 bases are a match to TRBD1. V was pared by 4 bases and J by 0 bases, with 6 bases of the junction left unmatched. In germline, CDR1 is SGDLS, CDR2 YYNGEE. CDR3 length equals 15 residues. This CDR3 reads CASSLLGTVNTEAFF. CDR3 DNA sequence: TGTGCCAGCAGCCTACTAGGGACAGTGAACACTGAAGCTTTCTTT.

This clone appeared a single time. V usage is TRBV9 and J usage is TRBJ1-5; weak D call: TRBD1 (6 bases). CDR1 and CDR2 (germline): SGDLS, YYNGEE. The CDR3 runs to 13 residues. Trimming left V 6 bases short and J 5 bases short, with 12 bases between. The CDR3 region has the DNA TGTGCCAGCAACGGGGGGGCAGATCAGCCCCAGCATTTT. It translates to CASNGGADQPQHF.

The genes are TRBV9 and TRBJ1-3; perhaps TRBD1 as D (6 bases). The CDR3 length is 15 residues. Germline V gene lookup returns CDR1 SGDLS and CDR2 YYNGEE. V was shortened by 4 bases and J by 7 bases, with 18 bases between the two germline ends. CDR3 residues: CASSYGRGGANTIYF. CDR3 nucleotides: TGTGCCAGCAGCTATGGGAGGGGGGGGGCGAACACCATATATTTT.

This chain uses TRBV6-4 with TRBJ2-2, with D perhaps TRBD2 (5 bases). This CDR3 comprises 15 residues. V lost 5 bases to trimming and J lost 0 bases, with 10 bases between them. Germline V gives CDR1 MRHNA, CDR2 SNTAGT. As DNA, the CDR3 is TGTGCCAGCAGTAGGACTTCGGCGAACACCGGGGAGCTGTTTTTT. Residues: CASSRTSANTGELFF.

The chain employs TRBV5-1 and TRBJ2-7; 12 bases are shared with TRBD2. J lost 4 bases, V lost 7 bases, and 6 bases had no gene match. In germline, CDR1 is SGHRS, CDR2 YFSETQ. This CDR3 region has 14 residues. The CDR3 coding sequence is TGCGCCAGCCGGACTAGCGGGACTCAGTACGAGCAGTACTTC. It codes for CASRTSGTQYEQYF. The variable domain in full, with the rest retrieved from reference TRBV5-1 and TRBJ2-7, is KAGVTQTPRYLIKTRGQQVTLSCSPISGHRSVSWYQQTPGQGLQFLFEYFSETQRNKGNFPGRFSGRQFSNSRSEMNVSTLELGDSALYLCASRTSGTQYEQYFGPGTRLTVT.

The chain has TRBV5-6 and TRBJ2-1, with 7 bases that match TRBD1. The CDR3 has 14 residues. After removal of 4 bases from V and 7 bases from J, the junction contained 8 bases not matched to a gene. Looked up from germline, CDR1 is SGHDT and CDR2 is YYEEEE. The CDR3 is CASSGWDSINEQFF. The CDR3 region has the DNA TGTGCCAGCAGCGGATGGGACAGCATTAATGAGCAGTTCTTC.

V is TRBV6-1 and J is TRBJ2-1, with TRBD2 matching 10 bases. V gave up 4 bases and J gave up 5 bases; unmatched junction bases: 11. CDR3 size: 17 residues. Germline CDR1 and CDR2: MNHNS and SASEGT. The CDR3 loop is CASSARLVAGGHNEQFF. The CDR3 DNA is TGTGCCAGCAGTGCTAGACTCGTAGCGGGGGGCCACAATGAGCAGTTCTTC.

In this sample, this clone turned up once. The V call is TRBV5-5, the J call TRBJ2-3, with TRBD1 matching 9 bases. The CDR3 covers 16 residues. Germline trimming cut 1 base from V and 2 bases from J; bases unmatched to any gene: 5. Germline CDR1 reads SGHKS; CDR2 reads YYEKEE (reference sequence). The DNA for the CDR3 is TGTGCCAGCAGCTTGCGGGGACAGGGTAACACAGATACGCAGTATTTT. This codes for CASSLRGQGNTDTQYF.

CDR3 bases: TGCGCCAGCAGCCAAGGTTTCGGCCGGGCCTACGAGCAGTACTTC. Translated, it gives CASSQGFGRAYEQYF. The chain carries TRBV4-1 and TRBJ2-7; the D is unclear. The CDR3 is made up of 15 amino acids. Trimming removed 1 base from V and 2 bases from J, with 12 bases in between. Per germline, CDR1 MGHRA and CDR2 YSYEKL.

The chain is built from TRBV6-5 and TRBJ1-4; weak D call: TRBD1 (5 bases). The CDR3 loop spans 15 amino acids. V lost 2 bases, J lost 4 bases, and 11 bases lay in between. Per germline, CDR1 MNHEY and CDR2 SVGAGI. The CDR3 loop is CASSYRGSINEKLFF. CDR3 sequence (DNA): TGTGCCAGCAGTTACAGGGGAAGTATTAATGAAAAACTGTTTTTT.

This clone has just one count. The chain links TRBV7-9 to TRBJ2-1, with 7 nucleotides matching TRBD1. There are 15 residues in the CDR3. In germline, CDR1 is SEHNR, CDR2 FQNEAQ (reference sequence). J was trimmed by 0 bases and V by 4 bases; bases with no gene match: 3. The CDR3 region has the DNA TGTGCCAGCAGCTGGGGACAGAGCTCCTACAATGAGCAGTTCTTC. It specifies CASSWGQSSYNEQFF.

J is TRBJ1-5 and V is TRBV28; TRBD1 matches at 8 bases. Trimming took 5 bases from V and 2 from J; bases not matched to a gene: 8. This CDR3 region has 16 residues. Germline V gene lookup returns CDR1 MDHEN and CDR2 SYDVKM. In nucleotides, the CDR3 is TGTGCCAGCAGTCCCCCACAGGGGGAGGGCAATCAGCCCCAGCATTTT. It yields the protein CASSPPQGEGNQPQHF.

J is TRBJ1-2 and V is TRBV29-1; D is perhaps TRBD1 (6 bases). The CDR3 runs to 13 residues. V lost 4 bases to trimming and J lost 4 bases, with 13 bases between them. Germline V lookup: CDR1 SQVTM, CDR2 ANQGSEA. As DNA, the CDR3 is TGCAGCGTTGGGGGGGGCCCAATCTATGGCTACACCTTC. Protein: CSVGGGPIYGYTF.

The chain is built from TRBV28 and TRBJ2-1, with 8 bases identical to TRBD1. The CDR3 contains 14 residues. The J segment lost 8 bases and the V segment lost 2 bases, leaving 5 bases of the junction unmatched. In germline, CDR1 is MDHEN, CDR2 SYDVKM. CDR3 DNA sequence: TGTGCCAGCAGTTTAGGACAGGGCGGGGATGAGCAGTTCTTC. Translated, it gives CASSLGQGGDEQFF.

This chain joins TRBV6-1 and TRBJ1-5; TRBD1 agrees at 8 bases. The V gene end was trimmed by 3 bases and the J gene end by 6 bases; junction bases not matched to a gene: 7. Per germline, CDR1 MNHNS and CDR2 SASEGT. This CDR3 has 15 residues. CDR3 DNA: TGTGCCAGCAGTGACCAGGGGGCAGGCGGTCAGCCCCAGCATTTT. Its protein is CASSDQGAGGQPQHF.

The chain has TRBV2 and TRBJ1-1, with 7 bases lining up with TRBD1. Germline CDR1 and CDR2: SNHLY and FYNNEI. The CDR3 length is 14 residues. Unmatched junction bases numbered 7, after V lost 7 bases and J lost 2 bases. This CDR3 reads CASTRDSANTEAFF. As DNA, the CDR3 is TGTGCCAGCACGCGGGACAGCGCAAACACTGAAGCTTTCTTT.

With respect to this clone: In the same sample, other DNA sequences code for this CDR3. The chain combines TRBV5-1 with TRBJ2-1, with D possibly TRBD2 on 5 matching bases. Germline V gene data show CDR1 as SGHRS and CDR2 as YFSETQ. The CDR3 sequence is 16 residues long. Between the trimmed V and J ends, which lost 1 base and 6 bases, there was a span of 17 bases. Here the CDR3 DNA reads TGCGCCAGCAGCTTGTTCGTGTCTAGCAAGGTCAATGAGCAGTTCTTC. It codes for CASSLFVSSKVNEQFF.